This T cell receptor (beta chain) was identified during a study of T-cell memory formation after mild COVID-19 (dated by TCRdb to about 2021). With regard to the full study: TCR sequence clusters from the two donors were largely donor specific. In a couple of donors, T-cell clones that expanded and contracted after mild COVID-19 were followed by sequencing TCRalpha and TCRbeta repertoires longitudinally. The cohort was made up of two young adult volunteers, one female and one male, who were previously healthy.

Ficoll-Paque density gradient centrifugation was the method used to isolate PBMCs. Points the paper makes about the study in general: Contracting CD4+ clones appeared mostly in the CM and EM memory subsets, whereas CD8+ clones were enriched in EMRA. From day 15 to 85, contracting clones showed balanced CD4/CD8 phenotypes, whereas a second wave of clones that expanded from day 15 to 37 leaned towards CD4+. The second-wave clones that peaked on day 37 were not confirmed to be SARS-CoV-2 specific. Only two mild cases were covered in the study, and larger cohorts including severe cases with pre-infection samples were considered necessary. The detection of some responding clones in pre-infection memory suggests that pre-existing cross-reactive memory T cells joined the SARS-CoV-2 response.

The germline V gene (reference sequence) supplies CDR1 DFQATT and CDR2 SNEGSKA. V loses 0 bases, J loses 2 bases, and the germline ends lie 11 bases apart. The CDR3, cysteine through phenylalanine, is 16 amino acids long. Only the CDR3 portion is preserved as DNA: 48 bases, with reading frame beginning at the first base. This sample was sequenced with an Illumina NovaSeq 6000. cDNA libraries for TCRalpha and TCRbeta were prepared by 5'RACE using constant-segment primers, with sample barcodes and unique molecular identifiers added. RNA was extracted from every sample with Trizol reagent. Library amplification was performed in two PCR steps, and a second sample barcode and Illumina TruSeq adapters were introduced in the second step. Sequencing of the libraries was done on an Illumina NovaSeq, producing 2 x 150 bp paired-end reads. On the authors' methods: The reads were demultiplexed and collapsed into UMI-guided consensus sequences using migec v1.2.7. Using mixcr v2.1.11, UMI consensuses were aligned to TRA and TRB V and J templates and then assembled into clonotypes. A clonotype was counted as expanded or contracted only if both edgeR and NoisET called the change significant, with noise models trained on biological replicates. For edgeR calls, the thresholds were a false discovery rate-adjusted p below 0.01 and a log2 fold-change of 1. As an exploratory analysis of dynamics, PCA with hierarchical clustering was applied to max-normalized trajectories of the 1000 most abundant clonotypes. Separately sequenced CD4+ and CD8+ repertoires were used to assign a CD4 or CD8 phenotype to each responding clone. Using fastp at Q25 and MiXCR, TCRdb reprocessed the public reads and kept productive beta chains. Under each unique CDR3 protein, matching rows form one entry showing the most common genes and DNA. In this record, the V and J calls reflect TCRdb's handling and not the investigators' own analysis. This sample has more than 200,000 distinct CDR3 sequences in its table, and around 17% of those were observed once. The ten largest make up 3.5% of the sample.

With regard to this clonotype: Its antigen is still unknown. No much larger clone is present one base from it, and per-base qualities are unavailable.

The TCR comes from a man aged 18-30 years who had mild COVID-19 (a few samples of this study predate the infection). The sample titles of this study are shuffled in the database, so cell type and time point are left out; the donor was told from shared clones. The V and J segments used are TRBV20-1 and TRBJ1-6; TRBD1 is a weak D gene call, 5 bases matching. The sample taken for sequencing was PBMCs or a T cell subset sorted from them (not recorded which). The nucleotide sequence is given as TGCAGTGCTAGAGATGGGGCCAGGGCCTATAATTCACCCCTCCACTTT. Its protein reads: CSARDGARAYNSPLHF.